In this sample, the clone carrying this T cell receptor beta chain turned up many times. This sample stems from a study of molecular identifiers for immune sequencing clone quantification. Study-level background: With replicates, the RNA of about 20,000 or 100,000 naive CD8 cells was split five ways and four were sequenced.

TCRdb reanalysed the PCR reads using MiXCR and keeps one entry per CDR3 protein. The data show some 65,000 distinct CDR3 sequences, approximately 17% seen once. Germline V gives CDR1 DFQATT, CDR2 SNEGSKA (reference sequence). The CDR3 has 17 residues. V was trimmed by 0 bases and J by 5 bases, leaving 22 bases between them. V is TRBV20-1 and J is TRBJ2-5; D may be TRBD2 (6 bases). Input material: naive CD8+ T cells from blood, with Jurkat cell RNA spiked in. Subset defined: FACS-sorted CD8+CD4-CCR7+CD45RA+ naive T cells. The sequence was collected from a human donor in good health. Some libraries in this study had Jurkat cell RNA spiked in. In nucleotides, the CDR3 is TGCAGTGCTAGAGATCTGGGGGAGGCCACGTCGGGGGAGACCCAGTACTTC. It translates to CSARDLGEATSGETQYF.